One and the same sample provided the 24 T cell receptor beta chains below, sequenced in a study of neurological immune-mediated disorders. TCRdb re-derived calls from the 5' RACE reads in MiXCR, one entry per CDR3 protein. The profile covers roughly 80,000 distinct CDR3 sequences, with about 15% appearing a single time and 15% taken by the ten largest. The sample was PBMCs. The receptors here all came from a woman aged 40 to 50 in good health.

The gene calls are TRBV6-5 and TRBJ2-7; TRBD2 matches at 12 bases. Trimming removed 3 bases from V and 6 bases from J; junction bases left unmatched: 12. The CDR3 totals 17 residues. The germline CDR1 and CDR2 sequences are MNHEY and SVGAGI. For the CDR3, the DNA is TGTGCCAGCAGTTATCTCATGACTAGCGGGGGCATGGGCGAGCAGTACTTC. This gives the protein CASSYLMTSGGMGEQYF.

This clonotype was counted many times. The chain is built from TRBV3-2 and TRBJ2-7. TRBV3-2 is assigned pseudogene status. This CDR3 contains 11 residues. The CDR3 DNA follows: TGTGCCAGCAGCCGGGGATTCGAGCAGTACTTC. Protein sequence: CASSRGFEQYF.

This clonotype was counted many times. The chain recombines TRBV6-5 with TRBJ2-1; maybe TRBD1 (6 bases). The V gene lost 4 bases and the J gene lost 4 bases, with 17 bases spanning the gap. This CDR3 contains 16 residues. Germline V gene sequence: CDR1 MNHEY, CDR2 SVGAGI. CDR3 residues: CASSSNSGTLYNEQFF. In nucleotides, the CDR3 is TGTGCCAGCAGTTCCAACTCCGGGACATTATACAATGAGCAGTTCTTC.

There are many counts of this clonotype. The chain links TRBV7-2 to TRBJ1-2; TRBD1 matches 7 bases. V dropped 5 bases and J dropped 5; count of bases not matched to a gene: 5. Germline loops: CDR1 SGHTA, CDR2 FQGNSA. This CDR3 contains 13 residues. The CDR3 loop reads CASSTPGGYGYTF. For the CDR3, the DNA is TGTGCCAGCAGCACGCCAGGGGGATATGGCTACACCTTC. The variable domain in full, completed from reference TRBV7-2 and TRBJ1-2, reads GAGVSQSPSNKVTEKGKDVELRCDPISGHTALYWYRQSLGQGLEFLIYFQGNSAPDKSGLPSDRFSAERTGGSVSTLTIQRTQQEDSAVYLCASSTPGGYGYTFGSGTRLTVV.

This clonotype was seen many times. The chain uses TRBV5-1 and TRBJ1-1, with 10 bases aligning to TRBD1. The CDR3 is 15 amino acids. Per germline, CDR1 SGHRS and CDR2 YFSETQ. The ends lost 2 bases at V and 4 bases at J; junction bases unmatched: 5. The CDR3 loop reads CASSFGDRGSTEAFF. CDR3 DNA: TGCGCCAGCAGCTTCGGGGACAGGGGAAGCACTGAAGCTTTCTTT.

This clonotype was recorded many times. The chain uses TRBV20-1 and TRBJ2-3; 7 positions match TRBD1. The junction had 10 bases not matched to a gene; V was cut back by 3 bases and J by 4 bases. CDR3 length: 15 residues. In germline, CDR1 is DFQATT, CDR2 SNEGSKA (reference sequence). This CDR3 is CSARAARGFADTQYF. The CDR3 DNA follows: TGCAGTGCTAGGGCGGCCAGGGGGTTCGCAGATACGCAGTATTTT.

With respect to this clonotype: Since the CDR3 does not end with the conserved phenylalanine or tryptophan, this likely comes from a read error. The CDR3 protein is CASSSPWTSGYEQYL. In nucleotides, the CDR3 is TGTGCCAGCAGTTCCCCCTGGACAAGTGGTTACGAGCAGTACCTC. The chain has TRBV6-2 or TRBV6-3 and TRBJ2-7; a weak D match, TRBD1 (5 bases). Germline V gives CDR1 MNHEY, CDR2 SVGEGT. V was trimmed by 4 bases and J by 4 bases, leaving 17 bases between them. The CDR3 covers 15 residues.

At least ten counts were recorded for this clonotype. This chain uses TRBV7-3 with TRBJ2-1; D gene ambiguous. CDR3 length equals 13 residues. Per germline, CDR1 SGHTA and CDR2 FQGTGA. V lost 2 bases to trimming and J lost 5 bases, with 7 bases between them. CDR3 sequence: CASSLQVDNEQFF. The CDR3 DNA reads as TGTGCCAGCAGCTTACAAGTGGACAATGAGCAGTTCTTC.

The chain is built from TRBV18 and TRBJ2-3; 10 nucleotides line up with TRBD1. The germline V gene encodes CDR1 KGHSH and CDR2 LQKENI. With 7 bases clipped from V and 2 bases from J, the junction kept 6 bases outside the gene matches. The CDR3 loop spans 15 amino acids. Here the CDR3 DNA reads TGTGCCAGCTTCCCGGACAGGGGGATCACAGATACGCAGTATTTT. Translated: CASFPDRGITDTQYF.

This chain uses TRBV18 with TRBJ2-5; 8 bases agree with TRBD2. The V gene end was trimmed by 5 bases and the J gene end by 3 bases; junction bases not matched to a gene: 14. The CDR3 totals 17 residues. Germline CDR1 and CDR2: KGHSH and LQKENI. Here the CDR3 reads CASSKTIRGGREETQYF. CDR3 bases: TGTGCCAGCTCAAAAACGATACGGGGGGGCCGAGAAGAGACCCAGTACTTC.

In this sample, this clonotype turned up many times. The rearrangement uses TRBV7-2 and TRBJ2-3; no clear D. The ends were cut back, 1 base at V and 4 bases at J, with 3 bases in the middle. The CDR3 runs 12 residues. Per germline, CDR1 SGHTA and CDR2 FQGNSA. The chain's CDR3 is CASSLGADTQYF. CDR3 in DNA: TGTGCCAGCAGCTTAGGGGCAGATACGCAGTATTTT. The complete variable domain, with remaining parts taken from reference TRBV7-2 and TRBJ2-3, reads GAGVSQSPSNKVTEKGKDVELRCDPISGHTALYWYRQSLGQGLEFLIYFQGNSAPDKSGLPSDRFSAERTGGSVSTLTIQRTQQEDSAVYLCASSLGADTQYFGPGTRLTVL.

This clonotype was seen at least ten times. The chain is built from TRBV20-1 and TRBJ2-3; no firm D call. Germline CDR1 is DFQATT and CDR2 is SNEGSKA (reference sequence). CDR3 length: 12 residues. V dropped 3 bases and J dropped 7 bases, with 11 bases sitting between them. The CDR3 DNA follows: TGCAGTGCTAGGGGCCCCGATTATACGCAGTATTTT. Amino acid sequence: CSARGPDYTQYF.

This clonotype appeared many times. The chain employs TRBV20-1 and TRBJ2-5, with TRBD2 matching 9 bases. Germline V gives CDR1 DFQATT, CDR2 SNEGSKA (reference sequence). V shed 0 bases, J shed 3 bases, and the junction held 8 bases outside the gene matches. This CDR3 contains 16 residues. CDR3 amino acids: CSARDIPSGEKETQYF. CDR3 in DNA: TGCAGTGCTAGAGACATACCTAGCGGGGAAAAAGAGACCCAGTACTTC.

Ten or more counts support this clonotype. The chain joins TRBV5-1 to TRBJ2-3; perhaps TRBD1 as D (5 bases). The V gene's germline CDR1 is SGHRS and CDR2 YFSETQ. There are 14 residues in the CDR3. Trimming took 4 bases from V and 2 from J, leaving 11 bases between them. The CDR3, as DNA: TGCGCCAGCAGCCCAGGGCCCTCCACAGATACGCAGTATTTT. Encoded protein: CASSPGPSTDTQYF.

The table lists this clonotype with many counts. The CDR3 DNA reads TGTGCCAGCAGTGGGTTCAGGTACATGAACACTGAAGCTTTCTTT. Amino acid sequence: CASSGFRYMNTEAFF. V is TRBV2 and J is TRBJ1-1; no clear D. V was shortened by 4 bases and J by 0 bases, with 12 bases between the two germline ends. The CDR3 extends over 15 amino acids. CDR1 and CDR2 from the germline V gene are SNHLY and FYNNEI.

This clonotype appeared many times. The CDR3 nucleotides are TGTGCCAGCAGCCAGGCTAGCGGTGAAGATACGCAGTATTTT. Its protein is CASSQASGEDTQYF. The chain is built from TRBV3-1 and TRBJ2-3; 7 bases map to TRBD2. CDR3 size: 14 residues. V shed 3 bases, J shed 5 bases, and the junction held 5 bases outside the gene matches. CDR1 and CDR2 from the germline V gene are LGHDT and YNNKEL (reference sequence).

The chain joins TRBV7-9 to TRBJ1-5; no clear D. Trimming removed 4 bases from V and 11 bases from J, with 15 bases in between. Germline loops: CDR1 SEHNR, CDR2 FQNEAQ (reference sequence). The CDR3 runs to 13 residues. The CDR3, as DNA: TGTGCCAGCAGCTCCGATCGTAATAAGACCCAGCATTTT. This sequence encodes CASSSDRNKTQHF.

This clonotype was detected ten times or more. The J gene is TRBJ1-2, the V gene TRBV10-3; TRBD1 matches 11 bases. CDR1 ENHRY and CDR2 SYGVKD come from the germline V gene. V gave up 6 bases and J gave up 6 bases; unmatched junction bases: 6. The CDR3 contains 14 residues. CDR3 in amino acids: CAIRPGQGENGYTF. The CDR3 region has the DNA TGTGCCATCAGGCCGGGACAGGGGGAAAATGGCTACACCTTC.

This clonotype was recorded many times. The rearrangement joins TRBV7-2 to TRBJ2-3; D assignment may be TRBD1 or TRBD2 (5 bases each). This CDR3 contains 15 residues. V gave up 1 base and J gave up 5 bases, with 13 bases separating them. The germline CDR1 and CDR2 sequences are SGHTA and FQGNSA. The CDR3 DNA reads TGTGCCAGCAGCTTAGTGAGGGGCGAAGGAGATACGCAGTATTTT. Residues: CASSLVRGEGDTQYF.

This clonotype was observed at least ten times. The V gene is TRBV12-3 or TRBV12-4, the J gene TRBJ2-1; no clear D gene. This CDR3 comprises 11 residues. V was trimmed by 4 bases and J by 7 bases, leaving 5 bases between them. The DNA of the CDR3 is TGTGCCAGCAGTTGGGGAAATGAGCAGTTCTTC. Its translation is CASSWGNEQFF.

This clonotype has ten or more counts. This rearrangement joins TRBV5-6 to TRBJ2-5; TRBD2 matches at 8 bases. The ends lost 0 bases at V and 1 base at J; junction bases unmatched: 5. The CDR3 has 16 amino acids. The germline V gene has CDR1 SGHDT and CDR2 YYEEEE. The CDR3 DNA is TGTGCCAGCAGCTTGGCCGGGGGGGGACCCCAAGAGACCCAGTACTTC. Its protein product is CASSLAGGGPQETQYF.

This clonotype occurred once. The chain has TRBV5-4 and TRBJ2-2, with unresolved D. The CDR3 has 14 residues. Between the trimmed V and J ends, which lost 4 bases and 0 bases, there was a span of 7 bases. Germline V gene data show CDR1 as SGHNT and CDR2 as YYREEE (reference sequence). CDR3 residues: CASSLRSNTGELFF. The CDR3 DNA sequence: TGTGCCAGCAGCCTCCGATCGAACACCGGGGAGCTGTTTTTT. Filled out from reference TRBV5-4 and TRBJ2-2, the complete variable domain reads ETGVTQSPTHLIKTRGQQVTLRCSSQSGHNTVSWYQQALGQGPQFIFQYYREEENGRGNFPPRFSGLQFPNYSSELNVNALELDDSALYLCASSLRSNTGELFFGEGSRLTVL.

V usage is TRBV18 and J usage is TRBJ1-4; D gene uncertain. Germline V gives CDR1 KGHSH, CDR2 LQKENI. V lost 6 bases to trimming and J lost 6 bases, with 11 bases between them. The CDR3 has 13 residues. The CDR3 here is CASSSLQYEKLFF. The CDR3 bases are TGTGCCAGCTCCTCGCTTCAGTATGAAAAACTGTTTTTT.

This clonotype was detected many times. The chain employs TRBV10-3 and TRBJ2-1; possible D gene TRBD2, 5 bases. Germline V lookup: CDR1 ENHRY, CDR2 SYGVKD. Between the trimmed V and J ends, which lost 10 bases and 0 bases, there was a span of 13 bases. The CDR3 has 14 residues. CDR3 loop: CASAGEGSYNEQFF. DNA of the CDR3: TGTGCCAGCGCCGGGGAAGGCTCCTACAATGAGCAGTTCTTC.